This T cell receptor (beta chain) appears in the sequencing data of a study of OX40 agonist ivuxolimab in advanced cancers. Study in general: Across the patients, intravenous ivuxolimab was delivered every 2 weeks at 0.01 to 10 mg/kg.

The CDR3 totals 13 residues. The germline V gene has CDR1 SQVTM and CDR2 ANQGSEA. Trimming removed 7 bases from V and 0 bases from J, with 12 bases in between. Method: immunoSEQ multiplex PCR; TCRdb's copy keeps in-frame clones and lacks some. The table has 37,000 or so clones, roughly nine tenths seen once. V and J are TRBV29-1 and TRBJ1-1; D gene unclear. The receptor was isolated from an adult with an advanced solid tumor such as melanoma, head and neck, liver or kidney cancer. This specimen consisted of CD4+ or CD8+ T cells sorted from blood, obtained in a trial of the OX40 agonist ivuxolimab. The CDR3 DNA reads as TGCAGCGCCCGGGCCATCATGAACACTGAAGCTTTCTTT. Protein sequence: CSARAIMNTEAFF.